The present entry profiles one TCR beta chain with its context. The antigen it binds to is not known. Given a much more abundant clone one base away, this may be a read error. Ophthalmopathy patients had moderately to severely active disease, with a Clinical Activity Score of 3 or more, a NOSPECS grade of 4 or more, and a disease duration of less than 3 months. Patients with uncontrolled infections, other autoimmune diseases, pregnancy or lactation were excluded. Diagnoses were based on clinical symptoms, serum thyroxine and TRAb, thyroid ultrasound and orbital computed tomography. Ficoll-Paque density gradient centrifugation was used to isolate PBMCs from approximately 10 ml of fresh peripheral blood. Trizol reagent was used to extract total RNA, and RNA quality was then checked on an Agilent 2100 Bioanalyzer. This sample was included in a study of T cells in Graves' hyperthyroidism and ophthalmopathy (dated by TCRdb to the late 2010s). About the investigation overall: Peripheral blood samples were taken at the time of initial diagnosis, prior to any treatment. To identify distinguishing TCR V-J signatures, a discovery cohort of some 99 patients was used, comprising 43 with Graves' ophthalmopathy and 55 to 65 with stable Graves' hyperthyroidism. Prospective prediction of ophthalmopathy was tested in an independent validation cohort of some 19 hyperthyroidism patients and 17 patients who later progressed to ophthalmopathy. The approximately 97 discovery patients were randomly divided into training and test sets at a 7:3 ratio. Thyroid tissue and blood T-cell repertoires from about six Graves' hyperthyroidism patients were also compared in the study. After blood sampling, hyperthyroidism patients were treated with methimazole at a starting dose of 30 mg daily, and ophthalmopathy patients were treated with high-dose intravenous methylprednisolone. The paper describes TCR Vbeta CDR3 sequencing of 130 to 150 peripheral blood samples, made up of roughly 45 ophthalmopathy patients, roughly 80 hyperthyroidism patients and about 17 progressor patients.

Here is what the overall study found, with its caveats: Most expanded thyroid clonotypes (frequency above 0.001) were also detected in blood, a finding suggesting that blood repertoires may reflect thyroid immune responses. A model built on a 13 V-J signature distinguished ophthalmopathy from stable hyperthyroidism, reaching about 89% sensitivity and around 81% specificity in cross-validation and 80%/75% in testing. No statistical method was used to set the sample size in advance, and investigators knew the group allocation. In validation, progression to ophthalmopathy was predicted by the model with 55% to 71% sensitivity and about 72% specificity, a median of 6.5 months before onset.

The germline V gene (reference sequence) specifies LNHNV as CDR1 and YYDKDF as CDR2. Including the terminal cysteine and phenylalanine, the CDR3 comprises 13 residues. Here the CDR3 DNA is all that survives: 39 bases in frame from base 1. V gives up 0 bases and J gives up 6 bases, and the segment between their germline ends measures 5 bases. The TCR beta CDR3 regions were amplified from RNA transcripts. For the first round of RT-PCR on the TCR CDR3, the HTBI primer set was used together with the Qiagen OneStep RT-PCR kit. The libraries were constructed in a second round of multiplex PCR and then size-selected and purified. The libraries were sequenced on an Illumina HiSeq2000 using paired-end 100 bp reads. From the authors' description of their analysis: SOAPnuke was used to process the raw data, throwing out any read that contained adapters or uncalled bases, had a mean Phred below 15, or lacked an exact constant-primer or identifier match. COPE v1.2.5 was used to merge the high-quality paired reads, and each unique nucleotide sequence was defined as a clonotype. Clonotypes were aligned to IMGT TRBV, TRBD and TRBJ reference segments using MiTCR v1.1. The analysis included only V-J combinations with a frequency above 0.0001, which together covered 99% to 99.2% of the repertoires. A TCS score was defined as the ratio between F50 (clonal expansion) and ExV (chaos), using BLOSUM62-based TCRdist between CDR3 peptides within each V-J. Welch's t-statistics and random forest reduced around 550 V-J features to fewer than 15, which were used in a naive Bayes classifier (R e1071). In-frame beta chains were kept once TCRdb had trimmed the public reads at Q25 with fastp and called clones with MiXCR. Entries that share a CDR3 protein sequence are merged under the most common genes and DNA. In this record, the V and J calls reflect TCRdb's handling and not the investigators' own analysis. The sample contains roughly 520,000 distinct CDR3 sequences, 24% of them found a single time. Of the sample, roughly 12% is held by the ten largest clones.

The TCR comes from a woman under 40 with Graves' ophthalmopathy. The V and J genes are TRBV15 and TRBJ2-2; confidence is insufficient to name the D gene. Sequencing input: blood. The CDR3 is CATSRDIAGELFF. The DNA sequence is as follows: TGTGCCACCAGCAGAGATATCGCCGGGGAGCTGTTTTTT.